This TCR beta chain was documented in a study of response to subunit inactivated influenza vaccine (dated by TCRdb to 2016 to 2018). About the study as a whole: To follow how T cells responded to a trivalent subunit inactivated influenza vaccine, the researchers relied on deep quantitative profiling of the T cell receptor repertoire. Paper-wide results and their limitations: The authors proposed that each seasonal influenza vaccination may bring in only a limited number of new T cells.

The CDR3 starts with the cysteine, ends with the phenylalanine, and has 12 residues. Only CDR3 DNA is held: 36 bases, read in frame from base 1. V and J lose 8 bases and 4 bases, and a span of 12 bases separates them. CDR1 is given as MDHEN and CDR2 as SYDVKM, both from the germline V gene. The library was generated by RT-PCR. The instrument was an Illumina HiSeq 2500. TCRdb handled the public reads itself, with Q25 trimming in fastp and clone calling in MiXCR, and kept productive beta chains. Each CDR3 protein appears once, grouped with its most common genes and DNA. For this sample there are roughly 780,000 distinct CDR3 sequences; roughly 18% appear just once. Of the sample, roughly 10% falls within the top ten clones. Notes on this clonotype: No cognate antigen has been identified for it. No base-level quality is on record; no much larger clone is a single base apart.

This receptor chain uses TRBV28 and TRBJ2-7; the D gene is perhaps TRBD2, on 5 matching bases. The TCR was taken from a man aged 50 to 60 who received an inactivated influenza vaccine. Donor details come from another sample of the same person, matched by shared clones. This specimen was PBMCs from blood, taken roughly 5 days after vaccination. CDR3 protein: CASGSRGYEQYF. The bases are TGTGCCAGCGGCTCCCGGGGATACGAGCAGTACTTC.